The 3 T cell receptor beta chains below all came from one sample that was sequenced in a study of blood T cell repertoires in COVID-19. Method: immunoSEQ multiplex PCR; TCRdb's copy keeps in-frame clones and lacks some. The table records 250,000 or so clones, 70% to 90% of them present only once. Material: PBMCs or T cells enriched from blood (not recorded which). Receptors originate from a woman between 45 and 60 years old who had recovered from COVID-19.

J is TRBJ2-7 and V is TRBV21-1; the table names TRBD1, a call not compared with the DNA. TRBV21-1 is termed a pseudogene. The CDR3 has 19 residues. CDR3 loop: CASSIGYGRTGDNDYEQYF. CDR3 in DNA: TGTGCCAGCAGCATCGGGTACGGACGGACAGGGGATAACGACTACGAGCAGTACTTC.

This clone came up once. The chain links TRBV7-8 to TRBJ2-3; 14 nucleotides agree with TRBD2. Germline assignment: CDR1 SGHVS and CDR2 FQNEAQ. The trim removed 3 bases at V and 8 bases at J, leaving 10 bases unmatched. This CDR3 spans 17 amino acids. CDR3 protein: CASSFPGLAGADGTQYF. CDR3 sequence (DNA): TGTGCCAGCAGCTTCCCGGGACTAGCGGGAGCGGACGGTACGCAGTATTTT.

V is TRBV9 and J is TRBJ1-4; no reliable D call. Germline values: CDR1 SGDLS, CDR2 YYNGEE. The CDR3 runs 15 residues. Trimming took off 0 bases at V and 3 bases at J, with 9 bases between the two ends. Written as DNA, the CDR3 is TGTGCCAGCAGCGTAGAAGGGAGAGCTAATGAAAAACTGTTTTTT. Amino acid sequence: CASSVEGRANEKLFF.